What follows are 19 T cell receptor beta chains derived from one specimen sequenced in a study of blood T cell repertoires in COVID-19. Profiling relied on immunoSEQ multiplex PCR, and the TCRdb table lists in-frame clones only, not all of them. This table has 80,000 or so clones, 80% to 90% appearing once. Sequenced input: peripheral blood. The receptor set was obtained from a woman older than 75 with acute or convalescent COVID-19.

The rearrangement joins TRBV25-1 to TRBJ1-1; 12 nucleotides match TRBD1. J was trimmed by 4 bases and V by 4 bases; bases with no gene match: 4. The CDR3 is 15 residues long. Germline V lookup: CDR1 MGHDK, CDR2 SYGVNS. CDR3 sequence (DNA): TGTGCCAGCAGTGCACCGGGACAGGGGGCCACTGAAGCTTTCTTT. Amino acid sequence: CASSAPGQGATEAFF.

The chain employs TRBV7-2 and TRBJ2-1; TRBD1 aligns across 7 bases. In germline, CDR1 is SGHTA, CDR2 FQGNSA. This CDR3 spans 13 amino acids. The V segment lost 4 bases and the J segment 5 bases; nucleotides outside the gene matches: 2. The CDR3 protein is CASSSGQNNEQFF. The DNA for the CDR3 is TGTGCCAGCAGCTCGGGACAGAACAATGAGCAGTTCTTC.

The chain combines TRBV28 with TRBJ2-1, with no clear D. CDR3 length: 11 amino acids. CDR1 is MDHEN and CDR2 is SYDVKM in the germline V gene. V gave up 6 bases and J gave up 9 bases, with 9 bases separating them. Written as DNA, the CDR3 is TGTGCCAGCAGCAACCGGGTTGAGCAGTTCTTC. Amino acids: CASSNRVEQFF.

The J gene is TRBJ2-1, the V gene TRBV6-5, with TRBD2 identical over 10 bases. This CDR3 has 14 amino acids. V dropped 6 bases and J dropped 3; count of bases not matched to a gene: 2. The germline CDR1 and CDR2 sequences are MNHEY and SVGAGI. Here the CDR3 DNA reads TGTGCCAGCAGGCAGCGGGGGGGCTACAATGAGCAGTTCTTC. It encodes CASRQRGGYNEQFF.

This clone showed up just a few times. The V gene is TRBV27, the J gene TRBJ1-1, with D possibly being TRBD1 (6 bases). In germline, CDR1 is MNHEY, CDR2 SMNVEV (reference sequence). V was cut by 6 bases and J by 1 base, with 12 bases left in between. This CDR3 is 14 amino acids long. CDR3 coding DNA: TGTGCCAGCAGGGCACAGGGCGAGAACACTGAAGCTTTCTTT. Its translation: CASRAQGENTEAFF.

The V and J genes are TRBV7-9 and TRBJ2-2; TRBD1 matches 7 bases. The CDR3 consists of 15 residues. Germline V CDR1 and CDR2: SEHNR, FQNEAQ (reference sequence). J was trimmed by 2 bases and V by 5 bases; bases with no gene match: 5. The CDR3 DNA reads TGTGCCAGCAGCCCCCGGACAGGAAACACCGGGGAGCTGTTTTTT. It encodes CASSPRTGNTGELFF.

CDR3 region: CASSPATGWDEKLFF. CDR3 coding DNA: TGTGCCAGCTCACCAGCGACAGGGTGGGATGAAAAACTGTTTTTT. The V gene is TRBV18, the J gene TRBJ1-4; 7 positions agree with TRBD1. CDR1 is KGHSH and CDR2 is LQKENI in the germline V gene. The CDR3 consists of 15 residues. V lost 2 bases and J lost 6; bases outside the gene matches: 6. The complete variable domain, with remaining parts taken from reference TRBV18 and TRBJ1-4, reads NAGVMQNPRHLVRRRGQEARLRCSPMKGHSHVYWYRQLPEEGLKFMVYLQKENIIDESGMPKERFSAEFPKEGPSILRIQQVVRGDSAAYFCASSPATGWDEKLFFGSGTQLSVL.

This chain's CDR3 is CASSSEERVTDTQYF. The CDR3 region has the DNA TGTGCCAGCAGCTCCGAAGAGCGGGTCACAGATACGCAGTATTTT. The chain carries TRBV11-2 and TRBJ2-3, with D perhaps TRBD2 (6 bases). The CDR3 totals 15 residues. The germline gives CDR1 SGHAT, CDR2 FQNNGV. Trimming removed 4 bases at V and 2 bases at J, with 13 bases between.

The CDR3 nucleotides read TGTGCCAGCAGCCCCAAACCCATACTCCTAGGAAACACCATATATTTT. This sequence encodes CASSPKPILLGNTIYF. The V gene is TRBV3-1 (or the pseudogene TRBV3-2), the J gene TRBJ1-3; no clear D gene. Trimming shortened V by 4 bases and J by 4 bases, and 17 bases separated the two germline ends. CDR3 length: 16 residues. Germline-derived CDR1 and CDR2 are LGHDT and YNNKEL (reference sequence).

The V gene is TRBV5-1, the J gene TRBJ2-7; a possible D gene is TRBD1 (5 bases). This CDR3 is 12 amino acids long. Trimming took off 6 bases at V and 4 bases at J, with 11 bases between the two ends. CDR1 and CDR2 (germline): SGHRS, YFSETQ. The CDR3 loop is CASTSDRYEQYF. CDR3 DNA sequence: TGCGCCAGCACCTCCGACAGATACGAGCAGTACTTC.

This clone was seen a single time. CDR3 region: CSVEVMDSEKLFF. The CDR3 DNA is TGCAGCGTTGAAGTTATGGACAGTGAAAAACTGTTTTTT. V usage is TRBV29-1 and J usage is TRBJ1-4; D is possibly TRBD1 (6 bases). Germline lookup yields CDR1 SQVTM and CDR2 ANQGSEA. The CDR3 is made up of 13 amino acids. Trimming left V 1 base short and J 7 bases short, with 10 bases between.

V usage is TRBV6-5 and J usage is TRBJ1-1, with TRBD1 matching over 8 bases. CDR1 is MNHEY and CDR2 is SVGAGI in the germline V gene. V shed 7 bases, J shed 2 bases, and the junction held 9 bases outside the gene matches. The CDR3 totals 15 residues. CDR3: CASTPDRAVNTEAFF. Here the CDR3 DNA reads TGTGCCAGCACCCCGGACAGGGCAGTTAACACTGAAGCTTTCTTT.

This clone was recorded a few times. This sequence joins TRBV9 and TRBJ2-7; 8 bases align to TRBD2. The V gene's germline CDR1 is SGDLS and CDR2 YYNGEE. The CDR3 has 14 residues. Trimming at V came to 7 bases and at J to 0 bases, leaving 6 bases not matched to a gene. DNA for the CDR3: TGTGCCAGCGCGCCGGGGGGGTTCTCCTACGAGCAGTACTTC. This encodes CASAPGGFSYEQYF. Based on the CDR3 plus reference TRBV9 and TRBJ2-7, the full variable domain is DSGVTQTPKHLITATGQRVTLRCSPRSGDLSVYWYQQSLDQGLQFLIQYYNGEERAKGNILERFSAQQFPDLHSELNLSSLELGDSALYFCASAPGGFSYEQYFGPGTRLTVT.

This chain joins TRBV7-5 and TRBJ2-7; the listed D gene, TRBD2, was not tested against the DNA. TRBV7-5 is reported as a pseudogene. The CDR3 sequence is 13 residues long. The CDR3 DNA is TGTGCCAGAAGCAGTCGACTAGCGGACGAGCAGTACTTC. Translating it yields CARSSRLADEQYF.

V is TRBV7-2 and J is TRBJ1-1; D is unclear. The CDR3 is made up of 13 amino acids. Germline V gives CDR1 SGHTA, CDR2 FQGNSA. The V and J ends lost 1 base and 6 bases respectively, with 9 bases between them. CDR3 in amino acids: CASSLEYGAEAFF. CDR3 coding DNA: TGTGCCAGCAGCTTAGAGTACGGGGCTGAAGCTTTCTTT. Variable domain in full (rest from reference TRBV7-2 and TRBJ1-1): GAGVSQSPSNKVTEKGKDVELRCDPISGHTALYWYRQSLGQGLEFLIYFQGNSAPDKSGLPSDRFSAERTGGSVSTLTIQRTQQEDSAVYLCASSLEYGAEAFFGQGTRLTVV.

V is TRBV7-2 and J is TRBJ2-7, with D possibly matching TRBD1 (6 bases). This CDR3 has 13 amino acids. Looked up from germline, CDR1 is SGHTA and CDR2 is FQGNSA. V lost 5 bases and J lost 4, with 12 bases in between. CDR3: CASSEDSLYEQYF. The CDR3 DNA sequence: TGTGCCAGCAGCGAGGACAGCCTGTACGAGCAGTACTTC.

About this clone itself: Other DNA sequences within the sample encode an identical CDR3. The chain recombines TRBV19 with TRBJ2-3; D might be TRBD1 (6 bases). This CDR3 comprises 13 residues. The V end lost 3 bases, the J end lost 6 bases, and 10 bases lay between the germline ends. The germline V gene encodes CDR1 LNHDA and CDR2 SQIVND (reference sequence). The chain's CDR3 is CASSIQGTDTQYF. CDR3 nucleotide sequence: TGTGCCAGTAGTATTCAGGGGACGGATACGCAGTATTTT.

The chain has TRBV24-1 and TRBJ2-5; no clear D. Germline CDR1 KGHDR, CDR2 SFDVKD. The length of the CDR3 is 14 residues. V was shortened by 5 bases and J by 0 bases, with 9 bases between the two germline ends. CDR3 DNA sequence: TGTGCCACCAGTGTTGGCGGTAACCAAGAGACCCAGTACTTC. Protein: CATSVGGNQETQYF.

The chain has TRBV5-1 and TRBJ1-3; maybe TRBD1 (6 bases). The ends were cut back, 3 bases at V and 0 bases at J, with 16 bases in the middle. Per the germline V gene, CDR1 is SGHRS and CDR2 is YFSETQ. The CDR3 is 17 residues long. The CDR3 protein is CASSWEGGSGSGNTIYF. The CDR3 DNA reads TGCGCCAGCAGCTGGGAGGGGGGGTCCGGCTCTGGAAACACCATATATTTT.